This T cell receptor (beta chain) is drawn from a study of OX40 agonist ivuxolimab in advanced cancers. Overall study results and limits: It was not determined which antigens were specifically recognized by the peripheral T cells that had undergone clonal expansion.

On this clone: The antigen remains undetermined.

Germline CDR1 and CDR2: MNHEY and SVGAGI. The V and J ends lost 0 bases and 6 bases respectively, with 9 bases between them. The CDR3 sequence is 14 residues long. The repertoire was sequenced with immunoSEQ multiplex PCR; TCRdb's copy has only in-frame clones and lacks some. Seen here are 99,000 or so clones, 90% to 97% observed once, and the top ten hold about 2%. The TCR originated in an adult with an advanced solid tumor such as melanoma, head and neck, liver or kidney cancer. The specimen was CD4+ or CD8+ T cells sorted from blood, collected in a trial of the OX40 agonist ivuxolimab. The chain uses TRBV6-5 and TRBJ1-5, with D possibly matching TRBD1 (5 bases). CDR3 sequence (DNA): TGTGCCAGCAGTTACTCGCCTGGGGGTCAGCCCCAGCATTTT. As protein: CASSYSPGGQPQHF.